This T cell receptor beta chain was retrieved from a study of blood T cells in healthy people across ages. Each donor supplied around 9.9 milliliters of peripheral blood. Trimming took 6 bases from V and 5 from J, leaving 13 bases between them. Germline-derived CDR1 and CDR2 are LGHNT and FRNRAP. This CDR3 comprises 13 residues. Whole-study results and caveats: Naive T cell percentage and TCR beta diversity correlated strongly. TCR beta diversity, measured per million T cells, fell in a roughly linear way with age.

A second PCR, run for roughly 7 to 12 cycles, used a sample-barcoded 5' primer plus a J-beta primer mix. With 12 random nucleotides, a template-switch adaptor tagged each individual cDNA molecule. TCRdb re-analysed the 5' RACE reads in MiXCR, keeping a single row per CDR3 protein. The sample has about 1,400,000 distinct CDR3 sequences; 42% are singletons. For this clonotype: Its antigen is currently unknown.

The sequenced sample consisted of blood. The genes are TRBV12-5 and TRBJ1-2; weak D call: TRBD1 (5 bases). This clonotype was sampled from a woman younger than 30 in good health. In DNA, the CDR3 is TGTGCTAGTGGCCGTCCAGGGATGTATGGCTACACCTTC. Translation gives CASGRPGMYGYTF.